These T cell receptor beta chains were read from a single sample in a study of technical replicates of blood from several donors. Profiled with immunoSEQ multiplex PCR; TCRdb holds only in-frame clones, not every one. In the table there are tens of thousands of clones, over 90% of which are singletons. Sequencing was done on a sample of T cells isolated from PBMCs. These receptors originate from a human donor in good health. Each CDR3 is given with its conserved first and last residue. Fields, in order: clone size, V gene, J gene, D gene, CDR3 DNA, CDR3 protein. A D gene is named only where the DNA matches it firmly. Not every row has a clone size; where given, it reads once, few, many or a size class.

NA	TRBV18	TRBJ2-1	TRBD2	TGTGCCAGCTCACCCCTTCTGGCGGGAGATGAGCAGTTCTTC	CASSPLLAGDEQFF
NA	TRBV19	TRBJ2-5	TRBD2	TGTGCCAGTAGTATAAGGGGCGGGAGGGCCACGGCCCAAGAGACCCAGTACTTC	CASSIRGGRATAQETQYF
NA	TRBV4-2	TRBJ1-1	NA	TGTGCCAGCAGCCAATTTACGCGGGGGGGCAGCATGAACACTGAAGCTTTCTTT	CASSQFTRGGSMNTEAFF
NA	TRBV5-1	TRBJ2-1	NA	TGCGCCAGCAGCTTGTCCGGGACTGGCTCCTACAATGAGCAGTTCTTC	CASSLSGTGSYNEQFF
NA	TRBV5-1	TRBJ1-4	TRBD1	TGCGCCAGCAGCGAGGGTCCGGGTACAGGGGGAGAAAAACTGTTTTTT	CASSEGPGTGGEKLFF
once	TRBV9	TRBJ2-6	NA	TGTGCCAGCAGCGCAGTACTAGGGGGGGCCAACGTCCTGACTTTC	CASSAVLGGANVLTF
NA	TRBV7-3	TRBJ2-2	NA	TGTGCCAGCAGCTCTGGCGGAGCCGGGGAGCTGTTTTTT	CASSSGGAGELFF
NA	TRBV6-1	TRBJ2-1	NA	TGTGCCAGCAGTGTTCAGGTTGAGCAGTTCTTC	CASSVQVEQFF
NA	TRBV9	TRBJ2-1	NA	TGTGCCAGCAGCGCCCGAGGGGGGGGAGGTAGTTTCAATGAGCAGTTCTTC	CASSARGGGGSFNEQFF
NA	TRBV29-1	TRBJ2-3	NA	TGCAGCGTTGATCTCGACGAGGTCACAGATACGCAGTATTTT	CSVDLDEVTDTQYF
NA	TRBV7-2	TRBJ2-7	TRBD2	TGTGCCAGCAGCTTAGTATCGGGAGGCGAGCAGTACTTC	CASSLVSGGEQYF
NA	TRBV4-3	TRBJ2-6	NA	TGCGCCAGCAGCCAAGTCAACTCTGGGGCCAACGTCCTGACTTTC	CASSQVNSGANVLTF
NA	TRBV7-8	TRBJ1-1	NA	TGTGCCAGCAGGCTAGGTCAGAGGACTGAAGCTTTCTTT	CASRLGQRTEAFF
NA	TRBV28	TRBJ2-3	TRBD1	TGTGCCAGCAGTCAGGGACAGGGTGCAGATACGCAGTATTTT	CASSQGQGADTQYF
NA	TRBV5-1	TRBJ2-1	TRBD2	TGCGCCAGCAGCTTGGTAGTAGCGGGGAATGAGCAGTTCTTC	CASSLVVAGNEQFF
NA	TRBV18	TRBJ2-7	TRBD2	TGTGCCAGCTCACGGTGGACTAGCGTCCCTTACGAGCAGTACTTC	CASSRWTSVPYEQYF
NA	TRBV6-1	TRBJ1-1	NA	TGTGCCAGTTTACAGGGTATTGAAGCTTTCTTT	CASLQGIEAFF